A selection of T cell receptor beta chains follows, all from one sample in a study of blood T cell repertoires in COVID-19. Data came from immunoSEQ multiplex PCR; TCRdb stores just in-frame clones and leaves some out. This table holds approximately 100,000 clones, 85% to 90% found once. Material for sequencing was peripheral blood. All receptors derive from a woman of 80 years or more with acute or convalescent COVID-19. CDR3s include the opening cysteine and the closing phenylalanine or tryptophan. D genes are given only for firm matches. A row's size may be missing; if present it is once, few, many or a size class.

cdr3_aa: CASSLGDRVAAASPLHF
cdr3_nt: TGCGCCAGCAGCTTGGGTGACAGGGTAGCCGCGGCGTCACCCCTCCACTTT
d_call: TRBD1
j_call: TRBJ1-6
clone_size: few
v_call: TRBV5-1

cdr3_aa: CASSQEGQWSSYEQYF
cdr3_nt: TGCGCCAGCAGCCAAGAGGGACAGTGGAGCTCCTACGAGCAGTACTTC
d_call: TRBD1
j_call: TRBJ2-7
clone_size: .
v_call: TRBV4-1

cdr3_aa: CASSLGQGSGYTF
cdr3_nt: TGTGCCAGCAGCCTAGGACAGGGGTCTGGCTACACCTTC
d_call: TRBD1
j_call: TRBJ1-2
clone_size: .
v_call: TRBV5-5

cdr3_aa: CASSLELAGARTKSTDTQYF
cdr3_nt: TGTGCCAGCAGCTTAGAGCTAGCGGGGGCCCGGACTAAAAGCACAGATACGCAGTATTTT
d_call: TRBD2
j_call: TRBJ2-3
clone_size: .
v_call: TRBV7-3

cdr3_aa: CSVAVLSTEAFF
cdr3_nt: TGCAGCGTTGCGGTCCTCTCCACTGAAGCTTTCTTT
d_call: .
j_call: TRBJ1-1
clone_size: .
v_call: TRBV29-1

cdr3_aa: CASGSGREYTEAFF
cdr3_nt: TGTGCTAGTGGTTCCGGACGGGAGTACACTGAAGCTTTCTTT
d_call: .
j_call: TRBJ1-1
clone_size: .
v_call: TRBV12-5

cdr3_aa: CATTKTGQAASLNEKLFF
cdr3_nt: TGTGCCACCACCAAGACCGGACAGGCGGCTTCTCTCAATGAAAAACTGTTTTTT
d_call: TRBD1
j_call: TRBJ1-4
clone_size: once
v_call: TRBV15

cdr3_aa: CASSSGRGSSYNSPLHF
cdr3_nt: TGTGCCAGCAGCTCCGGACGGGGAAGCTCCTATAATTCACCCCTCCACTTT
d_call: .
j_call: TRBJ1-6
clone_size: .
v_call: TRBV9

cdr3_aa: CASSRLDLTGSPNQPQHF
cdr3_nt: TGTGCCAGCAGTAGGTTAGACCTTACAGGGAGTCCTAATCAGCCCCAGCATTTT
d_call: .
j_call: TRBJ1-5
clone_size: .
v_call: TRBV27

cdr3_aa: CASREAGGVYEQYF
cdr3_nt: TGCGCCAGCAGGGAAGCGGGGGGCGTCTACGAGCAGTACTTC
d_call: TRBD2
j_call: TRBJ2-7
clone_size: .
v_call: TRBV5-1

cdr3_aa: CASSLGRQDQETQYF
cdr3_nt: TGTGCCAGCAGTCTTGGAAGACAGGACCAAGAGACCCAGTACTTC
d_call: .
j_call: TRBJ2-5
clone_size: .
v_call: TRBV6-6

cdr3_aa: CASSYGRSGYTF
cdr3_nt: TGTGCCAGCAGTTACGGGAGATCTGGCTACACCTTC
d_call: .
j_call: TRBJ1-2
clone_size: once
v_call: TRBV12-1

cdr3_aa: CASSQNTEGDTQYF
cdr3_nt: TGCGCCAGCAGCCAGAACACTGAGGGAGATACGCAGTATTTT
d_call: .
j_call: TRBJ2-3
clone_size: few
v_call: TRBV4-1

cdr3_aa: CASSFTTSGLETQYF
cdr3_nt: TGTGCCAGCAGCTTCACGACTAGCGGGTTGGAGACCCAGTACTTC
d_call: TRBD2
j_call: TRBJ2-5
clone_size: .
v_call: TRBV7-9

cdr3_aa: CATRTGNTEAFF
cdr3_nt: TGTGCCACGCGGACAGGGAACACTGAAGCTTTCTTT
d_call: TRBD1
j_call: TRBJ1-1
clone_size: .
v_call: TRBV6-5

cdr3_aa: CASSPTGKGVYEQYF
cdr3_nt: TGTGCCAGCAGCCCAACAGGGAAAGGGGTCTACGAGCAGTACTTC
d_call: .
j_call: TRBJ2-7
clone_size: .
v_call: TRBV3-1/TRBV3-2

cdr3_aa: CASSTSTGQGANEQFF
cdr3_nt: TGTGCCAGTAGTACCTCAACGGGACAGGGGGCTAATGAGCAGTTCTTC
d_call: TRBD1
j_call: TRBJ2-1
clone_size: .
v_call: TRBV19

cdr3_aa: CASEVGGRYEQYF
cdr3_nt: TGCGCCAGCGAGGTGGGGGGTCGCTACGAGCAGTACTTC
d_call: .
j_call: TRBJ2-7
clone_size: .
v_call: TRBV10-2

cdr3_aa: CASEGQGSYEQYF
cdr3_nt: TGTGCCTCCGAGGGACAGGGATCCTACGAGCAGTACTTC
d_call: TRBD1
j_call: TRBJ2-7
clone_size: .
v_call: TRBV30

cdr3_aa: CASSPSSGGNTGELFF
cdr3_nt: TGTGCCAGCAGCCCCTCTAGCGGGGGTAACACCGGGGAGCTGTTTTTT
d_call: TRBD2
j_call: TRBJ2-2
clone_size: .
v_call: TRBV3-1/TRBV3-2

cdr3_aa: CASSLQGASGAFF
cdr3_nt: TGTGCCAGCTCACTACAGGGGGCGTCGGGCGCTTTCTTT
d_call: TRBD1
j_call: TRBJ1-1
clone_size: once
v_call: TRBV18

cdr3_aa: CASSLTGNGYTF
cdr3_nt: TGTGCCAGCAGCTTGACAGGGAATGGCTACACCTTC
d_call: .
j_call: TRBJ1-2
clone_size: .
v_call: TRBV5-6

cdr3_aa: CATRGYLNIQYF
cdr3_nt: TGTGCCACCAGGGGCTACTTGAACATTCAGTACTTC
d_call: .
j_call: TRBJ2-4
clone_size: .
v_call: TRBV15

cdr3_aa: CAWGTGLAPEAFF
cdr3_nt: TGTGCCTGGGGGACAGGGCTTGCCCCTGAAGCTTTCTTT
d_call: TRBD1
j_call: TRBJ1-1
clone_size: .
v_call: TRBV30

cdr3_aa: CASSLVVTSITDTQYF
cdr3_nt: TGTGCCAGCAGCTTAGTTGTGACTAGCATTACAGATACGCAGTATTTT
d_call: TRBD2
j_call: TRBJ2-3
clone_size: .
v_call: TRBV7-2

cdr3_aa: CASSEGSGPPNTEAFF
cdr3_nt: TGTGCCAGCAGCGAGGGGTCAGGGCCCCCGAACACTGAAGCTTTCTTT
d_call: .
j_call: TRBJ1-1
clone_size: .
v_call: TRBV9

cdr3_aa: CASMGRLSGNTIYF
cdr3_nt: TGTGCCAGCATGGGGAGGCTTTCTGGAAACACCATATATTTT
d_call: .
j_call: TRBJ1-3
clone_size: .
v_call: TRBV6-5

cdr3_aa: CATSRAGADQPQHF
cdr3_nt: TGTGCCACCAGCAGGGCAGGGGCGGATCAGCCCCAGCATTTT
d_call: .
j_call: TRBJ1-5
clone_size: .
v_call: TRBV24-1

cdr3_aa: CASSLNPAGATSFETQYF
cdr3_nt: TGCGCCAGCAGCCTAAACCCTGCGGGGGCCACATCCTTTGAGACCCAGTACTTC
d_call: .
j_call: TRBJ2-5
clone_size: .
v_call: TRBV4-3

cdr3_aa: CASSLHGPGVRGQPQHF
cdr3_nt: TGTGCCAGCAGCTTGCACGGTCCGGGGGTACGAGGGCAGCCCCAGCATTTT
d_call: .
j_call: TRBJ1-5
clone_size: .
v_call: TRBV5-6

cdr3_aa: CASSLFAATNEKLFF
cdr3_nt: TGCGCCAGCAGCTTGTTTGCAGCAACTAATGAAAAACTGTTTTTT
d_call: .
j_call: TRBJ1-4
clone_size: .
v_call: TRBV5-1

cdr3_aa: CASSVDSPIYGYTF
cdr3_nt: TGTGCCAGCAGCGTCGACAGCCCGATCTATGGCTACACCTTC
d_call: .
j_call: TRBJ1-2
clone_size: once
v_call: TRBV5-6

cdr3_aa: CASSLSTGTAQPQHF
cdr3_nt: TGCGCCAGCAGCTTGTCCACAGGGACGGCCCAGCCCCAGCATTTT
d_call: .
j_call: TRBJ1-5
clone_size: few
v_call: TRBV5-1

cdr3_aa: CASSPALAGFPTGELFF
cdr3_nt: TGTGCCAGCTCACCGGCACTAGCGGGGTTCCCCACCGGGGAGCTGTTTTTT
d_call: TRBD2
j_call: TRBJ2-2
clone_size: once
v_call: TRBV18

cdr3_aa: CASRDNSYEQYF
cdr3_nt: TGTGCCAGCCGGGACAACTCCTACGAGCAGTACTTC
d_call: .
j_call: TRBJ2-7
clone_size: .
v_call: TRBV2

cdr3_aa: CASGLAGDYEQYF
cdr3_nt: TGTGCTAGTGGTTTAGCAGGGGACTACGAGCAGTACTTC
d_call: .
j_call: TRBJ2-7
clone_size: .
v_call: TRBV12-5

cdr3_aa: CASSEYYRGPYNEQFF
cdr3_nt: TGTGCCAGCAGTGAATACTACAGGGGTCCCTACAATGAGCAGTTCTTC
d_call: TRBD1
j_call: TRBJ2-1
clone_size: .
v_call: TRBV6-1

cdr3_aa: CASSIVYGETQYF
cdr3_nt: TGTGCCAGTAGTATAGTTTACGGAGAGACCCAGTACTTC
d_call: .
j_call: TRBJ2-5
clone_size: .
v_call: TRBV19

cdr3_aa: CASTQSGQGENYGYTF
cdr3_nt: TGTGCCAGCACTCAAAGCGGACAGGGTGAGAACTATGGCTACACCTTC
d_call: TRBD1
j_call: TRBJ1-2
clone_size: .
v_call: TRBV28

cdr3_aa: CASSYFRTSGGLSEQFF
cdr3_nt: TGTGCCAGCAGTTACTTCCGGACTAGCGGGGGATTAAGTGAGCAGTTCTTC
d_call: TRBD2
j_call: TRBJ2-1
clone_size: .
v_call: TRBV28

cdr3_aa: CASSQEYRGLNEQYF
cdr3_nt: TGCGCCAGCAGCCAAGAGTACAGGGGGCTTAACGAGCAGTACTTC
d_call: TRBD1
j_call: TRBJ2-7
clone_size: .
v_call: TRBV4-1

cdr3_aa: CASSRQGTYEQYF
cdr3_nt: TGTGCCAGCAGTCGACAGGGGACCTACGAGCAGTACTTC
d_call: TRBD1
j_call: TRBJ2-7
clone_size: .
v_call: TRBV27

cdr3_aa: CASSRSPDFPGRDEQYF
cdr3_nt: TGTGCCAGTAGTAGGAGTCCGGACTTTCCCGGTAGGGACGAGCAGTACTTC
d_call: .
j_call: TRBJ2-7
clone_size: few
v_call: TRBV19